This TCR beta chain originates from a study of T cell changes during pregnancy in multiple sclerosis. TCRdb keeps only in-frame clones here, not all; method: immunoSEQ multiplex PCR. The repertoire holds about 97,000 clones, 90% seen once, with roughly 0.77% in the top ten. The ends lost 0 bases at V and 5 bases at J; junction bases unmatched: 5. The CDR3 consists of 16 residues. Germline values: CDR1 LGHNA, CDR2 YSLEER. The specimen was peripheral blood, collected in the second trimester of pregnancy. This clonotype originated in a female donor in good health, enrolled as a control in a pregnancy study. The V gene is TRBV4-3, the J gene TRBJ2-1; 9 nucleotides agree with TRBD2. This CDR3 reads CASSQDAGGWNNEQFF. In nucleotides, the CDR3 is TGCGCCAGCAGCCAAGATGCGGGAGGGTGGAACAATGAGCAGTTCTTC.